A single sample is the source of the 23 T cell receptor beta chains below, sequenced in a study of blood T cell repertoires in COVID-19. Here immunoSEQ multiplex PCR was the method, and the copy in TCRdb shows in-frame clones only, minus some. Here the sample spans 140,000 to 150,000 clones, about nine tenths being singletons. The sequencing sample was made of peripheral blood. These receptors were obtained from a man aged 50 to 60 who had recovered from COVID-19.

This clone was found a few times. V and J are TRBV30 and TRBJ1-5, with 10 bases aligning to TRBD1. From germline, CDR1 is GTSNPN and CDR2 SVGIG (reference sequence). Trimming cost V 3 bases and J 2 bases; bases outside gene matches: 13. CDR3 length: 18 residues. This CDR3 is CAWRRGTDRGQGNQPQHF. CDR3 nucleotide sequence: TGTGCCTGGAGGCGAGGGACAGACAGGGGGCAAGGCAATCAGCCCCAGCATTTT.

The chain uses TRBV5-8 and TRBJ1-2; 9 bases fit TRBD1. Germline CDR1 and CDR2: SGHTS and YDEGEE. The CDR3 has 15 amino acids. With V trimmed by 0 bases and J by 7 bases, 7 bases remained unmatched. The CDR3 DNA reads TGTGCCAGCAGCTTGGCGGAACAGGGGGCTCGTGGCTACACCTTC. Encoded protein: CASSLAEQGARGYTF.

The chain combines TRBV15 with TRBJ1-2; 9 bases fit TRBD1. The CDR3 contains 13 residues. V dropped 5 bases and J dropped 5; count of bases not matched to a gene: 3. Germline V gene lookup returns CDR1 LNHNV and CDR2 YYDKDF (reference sequence). For the CDR3, the DNA is TGTGCCACCAGCCATGGACAGGGGTATGGCTACACCTTC. Translating gives CATSHGQGYGYTF.

CDR3 loop: CASSLNTGGIGNTIYF. CDR3 nucleotides: TGTGCCAGCAGCTTAAATACCGGGGGAATCGGAAACACCATATATTTT. The chain has TRBV7-2 and TRBJ1-3; possible D gene TRBD1, 5 bases. The V end was cut by 2 bases, the J end by 4 bases, with 15 bases between. The CDR3 has 16 residues. Per the germline V gene, CDR1 is SGHTA and CDR2 is FQGNSA.

The genes are TRBV11-2 and TRBJ1-6; D possibly corresponds to TRBD1 (5 bases). Per the germline V gene, CDR1 is SGHAT and CDR2 is FQNNGV. The ends were cut back, 7 bases at V and 10 bases at J, with 17 bases in the middle. This CDR3 comprises 14 residues. CDR3 bases: TGTGCCAGCACCAATGCGGTGGGGGGATCACCCCTCCACTTT. It translates to CASTNAVGGSPLHF.

The V and J genes are TRBV2 and TRBJ2-5; D is possibly TRBD1 (5 bases). The CDR3 covers 15 residues. Trimming cost V 3 bases and J 9 bases, with 20 bases left between them. CDR1 is SNHLY and CDR2 is FYNNEI in the germline V gene. The CDR3 reads CASSDTGRDRWAQYF. The CDR3 bases are TGTGCCAGCAGTGACACTGGCAGGGATCGTTGGGCCCAGTACTTC.

This chain connects TRBV6-2 or TRBV6-3 to TRBJ1-5; the D gene is possibly TRBD1 (5 bases). CDR3 length equals 16 residues. CDR1 is MNHEY, CDR2 SVGEGT, per germline. V was clipped by 2 bases and J by 3 bases, with 14 bases between them. The CDR3 here is CASSYPTDRNNQPQHF. For the CDR3, the DNA is TGTGCCAGCAGTTACCCAACTGACAGAAACAATCAGCCCCAGCATTTT.

The chain couples TRBV4-3 to TRBJ2-2; 7 nucleotides agree with TRBD1. The CDR3 runs 19 residues. Per the germline V gene, CDR1 is LGHNA and CDR2 is YSLEER. J lost 2 bases, V lost 1 base, and 13 bases had no gene match. The CDR3 DNA sequence: TGCGCCAGCAGCCAAGGCCAGACCTGGGGACAGACTAACACCGGGGAGCTGTTTTTT. It codes for CASSQGQTWGQTNTGELFF.

The chain is built from TRBV3-1 (or the pseudogene TRBV3-2) and TRBJ2-2; D possibly corresponds to TRBD1 (6 bases). Germline-derived CDR1 and CDR2 are LGHDT and YNNKEL (reference sequence). The V end was cut by 4 bases, the J end by 2 bases, with 17 bases between. CDR3 size: 17 residues. As DNA, the CDR3 is TGTGCCAGCAGCCCGGTTGGGGGCACGGGTAACACCGGGGAGCTGTTTTTT. Translating gives CASSPVGGTGNTGELFF.

The chain uses TRBV7-9 and TRBJ2-5, with D possibly TRBD2 on 7 matching bases. The germline V and J ends were trimmed by 5 bases and 5 bases, with 12 bases remaining between them. This CDR3 comprises 13 residues. The germline CDR1 and CDR2 sequences are SEHNR and FQNEAQ (reference sequence). The CDR3 loop is CASSPGGRETQYF. CDR3 DNA sequence: TGTGCCAGCAGCCCCGGGGGGCGGGAGACCCAGTACTTC.

The genes are TRBV27 and TRBJ1-5; 11 bases are shared with TRBD1. Trimming removed 2 bases from V and 0 bases from J; junction bases left unmatched: 6. Germline CDR1 MNHEY, CDR2 SMNVEV (reference sequence). This CDR3 comprises 18 residues. The CDR3 region is CASSLGDRGIYSNQPQHF. The CDR3 DNA follows: TGTGCCAGCAGTTTAGGGGACAGGGGGATCTATAGCAATCAGCCCCAGCATTTT.

The chain joins TRBV6-6 to TRBJ1-2, with 8 bases fitting TRBD1. From germline, CDR1 is MNHNY and CDR2 SVGAGI (reference sequence). V was clipped by 4 bases and J by 1 base; unmatched bases: 5. The CDR3 loop spans 15 amino acids. The CDR3 here is CASSFGTGYNYGYTF. In nucleotides, the CDR3 is TGTGCCAGCAGTTTCGGGACAGGTTATAACTATGGCTACACCTTC.

The chain uses TRBV6-5 and TRBJ1-3; D is uncertain. Germline lookup yields CDR1 MNHEY and CDR2 SVGAGI. This CDR3 has 14 residues. V was shortened by 5 bases and J by 4 bases, with 12 bases between the two germline ends. Here the CDR3 reads CASSNNPGGNTIYF. CDR3 DNA: TGTGCCAGCAGTAATAACCCGGGAGGAAACACCATATATTTT.

This clone was picked up a small number of times. This chain connects TRBV19 to TRBJ2-7; TRBD1 matches 7 bases. V gave up 7 bases and J gave up 5 bases; unmatched junction bases: 8. The CDR3 covers 13 residues. CDR1 and CDR2 from the germline V gene are LNHDA and SQIVND (reference sequence). DNA for the CDR3: TGTGCCAGTACCGCGACAGGGTCCCACGAGCAGTACTTC. The encoded protein is CASTATGSHEQYF.

This clone was observed a handful of times. The chain links TRBV7-9 to TRBJ1-1, with D tentatively TRBD1 (6 bases). V shed 4 bases and J shed 1 base, with 7 bases lying between them. CDR1 and CDR2 from the germline V gene are SEHNR and FQNEAQ (reference sequence). This CDR3 spans 13 amino acids. CDR3 DNA sequence: TGTGCCAGCAGCTGGGGACAGAACACTGAAGCTTTCTTT. It is translated as CASSWGQNTEAFF.

The J gene is TRBJ1-5, the V gene TRBV6-2 or TRBV6-3, with D perhaps matching TRBD1 (5 bases). V was shortened by 6 bases and J by 4 bases, with 19 bases between the two germline ends. The CDR3 runs to 16 residues. Per germline, CDR1 MNHEY and CDR2 SVGEGT. The CDR3: CASSGPGGGANQPQHF. The CDR3 region has the DNA TGTGCCAGCAGCGGCCCCGGGGGAGGGGCGAATCAGCCCCAGCATTTT.

Here the CDR3 reads CSVVVRVGDTQYF. CDR3 DNA: TGCAGCGTTGTCGTCAGGGTAGGAGATACGCAGTATTTT. The genes are TRBV29-1 and TRBJ2-3, with a possible D match to TRBD1 (5 bases). The CDR3 runs to 13 residues. Trimming cost V 4 bases and J 5 bases, with 13 bases left between them. Germline V gives CDR1 SQVTM, CDR2 ANQGSEA.

This clone occurred once. This sequence joins TRBV5-1 and TRBJ1-2, with unresolved D. Trimming removed 6 bases from V and 6 bases from J, with 3 bases in between. The V gene's germline CDR1 is SGHRS and CDR2 YFSETQ. The CDR3 has 9 amino acids. In nucleotides, the CDR3 is TGCGCCAGCACGGATGGCTACACCTTC. It is translated as CASTDGYTF.

The table lists this clone with a count of one. The chain is built from TRBV5-1 and TRBJ2-7, with 10 bases that match TRBD1. The CDR3 length is 14 residues. Germline V CDR1 and CDR2: SGHRS, YFSETQ. After removal of 4 bases from V and 2 bases from J, the junction contained 3 bases not matched to a gene. The CDR3 spells CASSPGTGAYEQYF. As DNA, the CDR3 is TGCGCCAGCAGCCCGGGGACAGGGGCCTACGAGCAGTACTTC. Complete variable domain (other parts from reference TRBV5-1 and TRBJ2-7): KAGVTQTPRYLIKTRGQQVTLSCSPISGHRSVSWYQQTPGQGLQFLFEYFSETQRNKGNFPGRFSGRQFSNSRSEMNVSTLELGDSALYLCASSPGTGAYEQYFGPGTRLTVT.

This clone came up a few times. The sample contains more than one DNA sequence encoding this CDR3. This chain uses TRBV19 with TRBJ1-2, with 7 bases aligning to TRBD1. After removal of 4 bases from V and 5 bases from J, the junction contained 1 base not matched to a gene. Germline V gene lookup returns CDR1 LNHDA and CDR2 SQIVND (reference sequence). The CDR3 totals 12 residues. The CDR3 DNA follows: TGTGCCAGTAGTAGACAGGGATATGGCTACACCTTC. Residues: CASSRQGYGYTF.

In this sample, this clone turned up a few times. The rearrangement joins TRBV5-6 to TRBJ2-1, with 12 positions matching TRBD2. The CDR3 spans 17 residues. From germline, CDR1 is SGHDT and CDR2 YYEEEE. The junction had 7 bases not matched to a gene; V was cut back by 2 bases and J by 4 bases. The CDR3: CASSFLKTSGGYNEQFF. The CDR3 DNA is TGTGCCAGCAGCTTTCTAAAGACTAGCGGGGGTTACAATGAGCAGTTCTTC.

This sequence joins TRBV7-2 and TRBJ2-7; D might be TRBD1 (5 bases). The ends were cut back, 0 bases at V and 1 base at J, with 7 bases in the middle. The germline gives CDR1 SGHTA, CDR2 FQGNSA. CDR3 length: 14 residues. CDR3 in DNA: TGTGCCAGCAGCTTAGCCCGACAGTCCTACGAGCAGTACTTC. It codes for CASSLARQSYEQYF.

In this sample, this clone turned up a few times. The V and J genes are TRBV19 and TRBJ1-6; D unclear. Germline lookup yields CDR1 LNHDA and CDR2 SQIVND (reference sequence). Deletions cut 7 bases from V and 12 bases from J, with 13 bases between. The CDR3 extends over 12 amino acids. CDR3 protein: CASTNYGRPLHF. CDR3 in DNA: TGTGCCAGTACCAATTATGGGAGACCCCTCCACTTT. Together with reference TRBV19 and TRBJ1-6, the CDR3 gives the full variable domain: DGGITQSPKYLFRKEGQNVTLSCEQNLNHDAMYWYRQDPGQGLRLIYYSQIVNDFQKGDIAEGYSVSREKKESFPLTVTSAQKNPTAFYLCASTNYGRPLHFGNGTRLTVT.